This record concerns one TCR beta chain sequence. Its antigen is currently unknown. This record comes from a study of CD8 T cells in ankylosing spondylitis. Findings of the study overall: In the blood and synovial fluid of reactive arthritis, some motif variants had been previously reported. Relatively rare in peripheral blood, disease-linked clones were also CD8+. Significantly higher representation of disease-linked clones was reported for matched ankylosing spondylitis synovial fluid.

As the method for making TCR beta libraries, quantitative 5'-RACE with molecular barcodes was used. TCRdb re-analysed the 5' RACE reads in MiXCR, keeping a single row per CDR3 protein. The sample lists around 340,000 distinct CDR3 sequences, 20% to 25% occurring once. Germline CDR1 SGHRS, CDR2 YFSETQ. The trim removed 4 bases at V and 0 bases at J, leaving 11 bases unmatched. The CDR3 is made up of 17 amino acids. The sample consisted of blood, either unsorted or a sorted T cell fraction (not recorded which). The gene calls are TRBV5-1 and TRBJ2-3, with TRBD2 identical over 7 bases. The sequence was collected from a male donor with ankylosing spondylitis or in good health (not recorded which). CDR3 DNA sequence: TGCGCCAGCAGCATCAAGCGGGGATTGACGAGCACAGATACGCAGTATTTT. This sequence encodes CASSIKRGLTSTDTQYF.